The entry that follows covers one T cell receptor beta chain sequence. Its antigen is undetermined. This entry is derived from a study of untreated major depressive disorder. V was shortened by 3 bases and J by 6 bases, with 9 bases between the two germline ends. This CDR3 region has 12 residues. Germline V gene data show CDR1 as KGHSH and CDR2 as LQKENI. Profiling relied on immunoSEQ multiplex PCR, and the TCRdb table lists in-frame clones only, not all of them. The sample holds about 21,000 clones; roughly 91% are singletons and the top ten take less than 0.6%. Every depressed patient was matched in pairs with a non-depressed control on sex, age, current smoking status and body mass index. Every participant had European ancestry. Study-level points and caveats: Private clones made up every subject's top five TRBV05-01 clones. Compared with controls, depressed patients showed more TRBV05-01 (Vbeta 5.1) usage in CD4+ T cells.

This chain joins TRBV18 and TRBJ2-7, with D possibly TRBD2 on 6 matching bases. The material sequenced was CD4+ T cells from PBMCs. This clonotype originated in a woman between 35 and 50 years old in good health. The CDR3 region is CASSPEGLEQYF. In DNA, the CDR3 is TGTGCCAGCTCACCGGAGGGGCTCGAGCAGTACTTC. The variable domain in full, with the rest retrieved from reference TRBV18 and TRBJ2-7, is NAGVMQNPRHLVRRRGQEARLRCSPMKGHSHVYWYRQLPEEGLKFMVYLQKENIIDESGMPKERFSAEFPKEGPSILRIQQVVRGDSAAYFCASSPEGLEQYFGPGTRLTVT.